This T cell receptor beta chain was sequenced for a study of blood T cell repertoires in COVID-19. Study context: The United States, Italy and Spain provided the acute and convalescent COVID-19 samples. The analysed material was cDNA or gDNA that came from T cells, B-cell-depleted T cells, or PBMCs.

Methods used by the authors: Researchers report that nucleated cell counts were estimated from reference gene primer amplification. Profiled with immunoSEQ multiplex PCR; TCRdb holds only in-frame clones, not every one. V and J calls and clone size are those listed in that table; D and trimming were worked out from the DNA. The repertoire consists of approximately 250,000 clones, with around nine tenths occurring once and the leading ten covering about 8.6%. The CDR3 loop spans 14 amino acids. V was pared by 8 bases and J by 6 bases, with 17 bases between. Germline assignment: CDR1 MNHEY and CDR2 SVGAGI.

The source is a middle-aged man with active or convalescent COVID-19. Sequencing used peripheral blood. V gene TRBV6-5 combines with J gene TRBJ2-1; tentative D call: TRBD1 (5 bases). The CDR3 reads CASVGPYPGNEQFF. As DNA, the CDR3 is TGTGCCAGCGTGGGGCCCTATCCCGGCAATGAGCAGTTCTTC.